This T cell receptor (beta chain) is drawn from a study of blood T cell repertoires in COVID-19. Trimming removed 2 bases from V and 0 bases from J, with 14 bases in between. The CDR3 runs 17 residues. Looked up from germline, CDR1 is SGHDN and CDR2 is FVKESK. Original processing methods: Amplified reference gene primers provided the basis for estimating nucleated cell counts. The protocol was immunoSEQ multiplex PCR, while the TCRdb copy is restricted to in-frame clones and leaves out a portion. The DNA gave D and trimming, while V, J and clone size come from that table. The repertoire holds about 140,000 clones, with over 70% as singletons.

This TCR came from a woman aged 45-65 years with acute or convalescent COVID-19. Sequencing input: peripheral blood. This chain links TRBV14 with TRBJ1-5; a weak D match, TRBD1 (5 bases). The CDR3 sequence: CASSQPRPGNSNQPQHF. As DNA, the CDR3 is TGTGCCAGCAGCCAACCGCGACCAGGGAATAGCAATCAGCCCCAGCATTTT.